Listed below are T cell receptor beta chains from one sample, sequenced in a study of blood T cell repertoires in COVID-19. Profiled with immunoSEQ multiplex PCR; TCRdb holds only in-frame clones, not every one. The repertoire includes a few hundred thousand clones, about nine tenths of them detected once, and 0.94% sits in the top ten. The material sequenced was peripheral blood. These receptors were collected from a woman aged 40-49 years who had recovered from COVID-19. CDR3s include the opening cysteine and the closing phenylalanine or tryptophan. The D gene is left open where the match is weak. Clone size, where shown, is once, few, many, or a class for clones that have expanded.

j_gene	abundance	d_gene	v_gene	CDR3aa	CDR3nt
TRBJ2-7	-	TRBD1	TRBV2	CASWGQGLTYEQYF	TGTGCCAGCTGGGGACAGGGACTTACCTACGAGCAGTACTTC
TRBJ2-7	-	-	TRBV6-1	CASSEAQGVNEQYF	TGTGCCAGCAGTGAAGCTCAGGGCGTCAACGAGCAGTACTTC
TRBJ2-2	-	-	TRBV10-3	CAITESLANTGELFF	TGTGCCATCACTGAGTCGCTAGCGAACACCGGGGAGCTGTTTTTT
TRBJ2-3	-	TRBD2	TRBV19	CASGVRGGRDTQYF	TGTGCCAGTGGGGTTCGGGGGGGGAGAGATACGCAGTATTTT
TRBJ2-5	-	-	TRBV7-3	CASSLDRAGETQYF	TGTGCCAGCAGCTTAGACAGGGCGGGGGAGACCCAGTACTTC
TRBJ1-5	-	TRBD1	TRBV19	CASSLETGTYSNQPQHF	TGTGCCAGTAGTTTGGAGACAGGGACTTATAGCAATCAGCCCCAGCATTTT
TRBJ2-1	-	-	TRBV6-5	CASRQNNEQFF	TGTGCCAGCCGCCAGAACAATGAGCAGTTCTTC
TRBJ2-1	-	TRBD1	TRBV5-1	CASSLEGQAYNEQFF	TGCGCCAGCAGCTTGGAGGGACAGGCGTACAATGAGCAGTTCTTC
TRBJ2-7	-	-	TRBV9	CASSVGRLGSYEQYF	TGTGCCAGCAGCGTCGGCAGACTTGGGTCCTACGAGCAGTACTTC
TRBJ2-3	-	-	TRBV25-1	CASSEHRGDTDTQYF	TGTGCCAGCAGTGAACATCGGGGAGACACAGATACGCAGTATTTT
TRBJ2-1	-	TRBD2	TRBV6-5	CASSKLAGVTNEQFF	TGTGCCAGCAGTAAACTAGCGGGAGTAACGAATGAGCAGTTCTTC
TRBJ2-5	-	TRBD2	TRBV2	CASSELPAGGPKETQYF	TGTGCCAGCAGTGAACTTCCAGCGGGAGGGCCGAAAGAGACCCAGTACTTC
TRBJ2-3	-	TRBD2	TRBV4-2	CASSQDGGGPDTQYF	TGTGCCAGCAGCCAAGATGGGGGAGGGCCAGATACGCAGTATTTT
TRBJ2-7	-	-	TRBV19	CASSMTGNEQYF	TGTGCCAGTAGTATGACAGGAAACGAGCAGTACTTC
TRBJ2-1	few	-	TRBV5-1	CASSLEASSNEQFF	TGCGCCAGCAGCTTGGAGGCTAGCTCCAATGAGCAGTTCTTC
TRBJ2-1	-	TRBD2	TRBV6-2/TRBV6-3	CASSLKTSGYNEQFF	TGTGCCAGCAGCCTAAAGACTAGCGGATACAATGAGCAGTTCTTC
TRBJ2-5	-	-	TRBV20-1	CSASRQETQYF	TGCAGTGCTAGTCGTCAAGAGACCCAGTACTTC
TRBJ1-2	few	TRBD1	TRBV5-1	CASSPRDRTRKNYGYTF	TGCGCCAGCAGCCCGAGGGACAGGACTCGTAAGAACTATGGCTACACCTTC
TRBJ2-3	-	-	TRBV5-1	CASSVGQPTSTDTQYF	TGCGCCAGCAGCGTAGGACAGCCGACTAGCACAGATACGCAGTATTTT
TRBJ2-3	-	TRBD2	TRBV7-3	CASSFRGRDTDTQYF	TGTGCCAGCAGCTTTCGCGGGAGGGACACAGATACGCAGTATTTT
TRBJ1-5	-	-	TRBV10-3	CAISDSRDSNQPQHF	TGTGCCATCAGTGATTCCAGGGATAGCAATCAGCCCCAGCATTTT
TRBJ1-5	-	-	TRBV24-1	CATSDLQFDQPQHF	TGTGCCACCAGTGATTTGCAATTTGATCAGCCCCAGCATTTT
TRBJ2-2	-	TRBD1	TRBV19	CASSIMTGGETGELFF	TGTGCCAGTAGTATAATGACAGGGGGTGAGACCGGGGAGCTGTTTTTT
TRBJ2-7	-	-	TRBV29-1	CSVDAAGPEQYF	TGCAGCGTTGATGCGGCAGGGCCCGAGCAGTACTTC
TRBJ2-1	-	-	TRBV24-1	CATTQGGDSYNEQFF	TGTGCCACCACCCAGGGGGGCGACTCCTACAATGAGCAGTTCTTC
TRBJ2-1	-	TRBD1	TRBV9	CASSVGPGQGNTFADEQFF	TGTGCCAGCAGCGTAGGCCCGGGACAGGGAAACACCTTTGCCGATGAGCAGTTCTTC
TRBJ1-1	once	-	TRBV6-5	CASSYSIDREAFF	TGTGCCAGCAGTTACTCGATTGACAGGGAAGCTTTCTTT
TRBJ1-5	-	-	TRBV11-2	CASSPGGGQPQHF	TGTGCCAGCAGCCCCGGGGGGGGACAGCCCCAGCATTTT
TRBJ2-1	-	-	TRBV7-9	CASSLGPGTVDEQFF	TGTGCCAGCAGCTTAGGCCCTGGGACTGTGGATGAGCAGTTCTTC
TRBJ1-4	-	-	TRBV3-1/TRBV3-2	CASSSWSTVDEKLFF	TGTGCCAGCAGCTCGTGGTCCACGGTGGATGAAAAACTGTTTTTT
TRBJ1-1	-	TRBD1	TRBV11-3	CATQGALGARDTEAFF	TGTGCCACCCAGGGGGCCCTGGGGGCCAGGGACACTGAAGCTTTCTTT
TRBJ1-1	-	-	TRBV30	CAWSPRAEAFF	TGTGCCTGGAGTCCGCGGGCTGAAGCTTTCTTT
TRBJ2-6	-	-	TRBV7-3	CASSLPGSGANVLTF	TGTGCCAGCAGCTTACCCGGCTCTGGGGCCAACGTCCTGACTTTC
TRBJ2-1	-	TRBD2	TRBV28	CASTDSGTNEQFF	TGTGCCAGCACTGATAGCGGGACTAATGAGCAGTTCTTC
TRBJ2-7	-	-	TRBV6-4	CASFDSPYEQYF	TGTGCCAGCTTTGACAGCCCCTACGAGCAGTACTTC
TRBJ1-1	-	-	TRBV5-1	CASSLVRQMNTEAFF	TGCGCCAGCAGCTTGGTTAGACAGATGAACACTGAAGCTTTCTTT
TRBJ2-3	-	TRBD2	TRBV5-1	CASRTSGQSTDTQYF	TGCGCCAGCCGGACTAGCGGGCAAAGCACAGATACGCAGTATTTT
TRBJ2-1	-	TRBD2	TRBV27	CASSSRLAPNEQFF	TGTGCCAGCAGTTCCCGACTAGCACCCAATGAGCAGTTCTTC
TRBJ1-6	-	-	TRBV27	CASSYQGFNSPLHF	TGTGCCAGCAGTTATCAGGGTTTTAATTCACCCCTCCACTTT
TRBJ2-2	-	-	TRBV9	CASSAFAGTTTGELFF	TGTGCCAGCAGCGCCTTCGCCGGGACAACCACCGGGGAGCTGTTTTTT
TRBJ2-5	-	TRBD1	TRBV7-9	CASSWSVTGVMRETQYF	TGTGCCAGCAGTTGGAGTGTGACAGGGGTGATGAGGGAGACCCAGTACTTC